The source of this TCR beta chain is a study of technical replicates of blood from several donors. V was pared by 6 bases and J by 1 base, with 12 bases between. Germline assignment: CDR1 LNHDA and CDR2 SQIVND (reference sequence). CDR3 length equals 15 residues. Here immunoSEQ multiplex PCR was the method, and the copy in TCRdb shows in-frame clones only, minus some. The top ten hold about 0.25% of the sample, which has almost 90,000 clones, approximately 93% seen once. Specimen: T cells isolated from PBMCs. The chain links TRBV19 to TRBJ2-2, with D perhaps TRBD2 (5 bases). The sequence came from a human donor in good health. CDR3 protein: CASRRGHWNTGELFF. In nucleotides, the CDR3 is TGTGCCAGTAGGCGCGGGCACTGGAACACCGGGGAGCTGTTTTTT.